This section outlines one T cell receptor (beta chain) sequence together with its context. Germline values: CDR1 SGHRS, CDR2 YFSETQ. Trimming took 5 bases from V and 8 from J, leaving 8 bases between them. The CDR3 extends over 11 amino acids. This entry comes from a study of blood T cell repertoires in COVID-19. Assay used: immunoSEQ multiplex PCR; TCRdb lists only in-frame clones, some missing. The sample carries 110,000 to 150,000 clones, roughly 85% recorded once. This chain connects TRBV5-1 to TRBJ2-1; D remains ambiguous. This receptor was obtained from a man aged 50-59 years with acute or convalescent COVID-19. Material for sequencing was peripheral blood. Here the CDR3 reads CASRSLYEQFF. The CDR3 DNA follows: TGCGCCAGCAGATCTCTCTATGAGCAGTTCTTC.